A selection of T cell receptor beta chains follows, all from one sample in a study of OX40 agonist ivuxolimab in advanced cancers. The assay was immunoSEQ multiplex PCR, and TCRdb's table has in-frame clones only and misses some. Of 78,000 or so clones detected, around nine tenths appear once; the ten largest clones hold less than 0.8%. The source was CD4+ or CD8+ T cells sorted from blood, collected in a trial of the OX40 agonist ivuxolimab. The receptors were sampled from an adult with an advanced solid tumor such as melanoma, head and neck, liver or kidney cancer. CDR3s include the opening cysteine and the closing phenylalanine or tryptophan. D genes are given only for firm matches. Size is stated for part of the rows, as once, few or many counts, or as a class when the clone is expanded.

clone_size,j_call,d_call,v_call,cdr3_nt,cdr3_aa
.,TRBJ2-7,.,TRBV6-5,TGTGCCAGCAGTTACTCGGGCAGAACCTACGAGCAGTACTTC,CASSYSGRTYEQYF
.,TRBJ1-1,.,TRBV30,TGTGCCTGGAGGGAAGGGTTTGAAGCTTTCTTT,CAWREGFEAFF
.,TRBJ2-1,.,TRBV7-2,TGTGCCAGCAGAACGACTGTTACCTACAATGAGCAGTTCTTC,CASRTTVTYNEQFF
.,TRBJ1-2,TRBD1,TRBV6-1,TGTGCCAGCATCCTGGACAGGGGGTCTATGGGCTACACCTTC,CASILDRGSMGYTF
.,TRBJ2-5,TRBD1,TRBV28,TGTGCCAGCAGCCGGGACAGGGGAGTCGGGGGACTCCAAGAGACCCAGTACTTC,CASSRDRGVGGLQETQYF
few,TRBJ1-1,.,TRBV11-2,TGTGCCAGCAGCCTGACCACTGAAGCTTTCTTT,CASSLTTEAFF
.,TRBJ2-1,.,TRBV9,TGTGCCAGCAGCGTATTAGCGGACCTCTACAATGAGCAGTTCTTC,CASSVLADLYNEQFF
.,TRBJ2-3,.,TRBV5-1,TGCGCCAGCAGCCAAGACGATACGCAGTATTTT,CASSQDDTQYF
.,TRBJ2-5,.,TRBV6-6,TGTGCCAGCAGAAAAACGAGCGGTCAGGAGACCCAGTACTTC,CASRKTSGQETQYF
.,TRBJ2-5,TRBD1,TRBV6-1,TGTGCCAGCAGTGAAGCGCTTTTAGGGACAGCCCTAGAGACCCAGTACTTC,CASSEALLGTALETQYF
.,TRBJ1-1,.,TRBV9,TGTGCCAGCAGCGTAGGTATGAACACTGAAGCTTTCTTT,CASSVGMNTEAFF
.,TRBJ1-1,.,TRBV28,TGTGCCAGCAGCCCTGGGGAGTCAGAAGCTTTCTTT,CASSPGESEAFF
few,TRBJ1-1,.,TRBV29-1,TGCAGCGTTGTGCTGGGGAGTTCAGCTTTCTTT,CSVVLGSSAFF
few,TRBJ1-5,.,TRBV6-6,TGTGCCAGCAGAACCCGAAGTACCCAGGGAGGACAGCCCCAGCATTTT,CASRTRSTQGGQPQHF
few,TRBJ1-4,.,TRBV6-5,TGTGCCAGCAGTAAGGGCGGAAAACTGTTTTTT,CASSKGGKLFF
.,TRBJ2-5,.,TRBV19,TGTGCCAGTAGTCCCGGTCGATTGTTACAAGAGACCCAGTACTTC,CASSPGRLLQETQYF
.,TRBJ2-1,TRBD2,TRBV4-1,TGCGCCAGCAGCCGAGGGACTAGCGGGCCTAATGAGCAGTTCTTC,CASSRGTSGPNEQFF
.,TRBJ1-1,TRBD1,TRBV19,TGTGCCAGTAGTACGGTGGGACAGGGAAAGAACACTGAAGCTTTCTTT,CASSTVGQGKNTEAFF
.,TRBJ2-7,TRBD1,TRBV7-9,TGTGCCAGCAGCTCGATCGGGACAGGGGACGAGCAGTACTTC,CASSSIGTGDEQYF
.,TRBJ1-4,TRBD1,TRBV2,TGTGCCAGTTTGACAGGGGAGGGTGAAAAACTGTTTTTT,CASLTGEGEKLFF
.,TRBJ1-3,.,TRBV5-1,TGCGCCAGCAGCTTGGACAGCTCTGGAAACACCATATATTTT,CASSLDSSGNTIYF
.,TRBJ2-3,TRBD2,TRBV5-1,TGCGCCAGCAGCTTTAGCGGGGGCACAGATACGCAGTATTTT,CASSFSGGTDTQYF
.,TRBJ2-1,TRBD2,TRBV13,TGTGCCAGCAGCTTCCAGCGGGAGGGCCGGGTTGAGCAGTTCTTC,CASSFQREGRVEQFF
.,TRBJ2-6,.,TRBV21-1,TGTGCCAGCAGCGCGGGGCCCTGCAGGGCCAACGTCCTGACTTTC,CASSAGPCRANVLTF
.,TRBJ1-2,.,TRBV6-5,TGTGCCAGCAGCTTAGTTGCGGATCGGGGCTACACCTTC,CASSLVADRGYTF
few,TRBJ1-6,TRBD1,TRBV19,TGTGCCAGTAGTGGTCAGGGGGAAAATTCACCCCTCCACTTT,CASSGQGENSPLHF
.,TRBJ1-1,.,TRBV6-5,TGTGCCAGCAAGATCGGACAAGGGGAAGCTTTCTTT,CASKIGQGEAFF
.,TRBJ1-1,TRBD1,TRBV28,TGTGCCAGCAGTCAAGCAGGGGGCAGGACTGAAGCTTTCTTT,CASSQAGGRTEAFF
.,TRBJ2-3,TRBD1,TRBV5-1,TGCGCCAGCAGCCCCCCGACAGGGGTTAGCACAGATACGCAGTATTTT,CASSPPTGVSTDTQYF
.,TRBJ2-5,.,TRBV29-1,TGCAGCGTTGCGCCCTTAAGGGACCAAGAGACCCAGTACTTC,CSVAPLRDQETQYF